The 12 T cell receptor beta chains below were found in one sample sequenced in a study of cytomegalovirus exposure and HLA in healthy donors. Researchers ran the PCR with 60 Vbeta and 13 Jbeta primers. Sequenced by immunoSEQ multiplex PCR; TCRdb stores in-frame clones only, minus some. Here the sample spans 120,000 or so clones, 80% being singletons. The sequenced sample was PBMCs. The receptors derive from a man aged 35-49 years in good health and CMV-seronegative.

This chain connects TRBV21-1 to TRBJ2-7; the table's D call TRBD2 went unverified against the DNA. TRBV21-1 is a documented pseudogene. The CDR3 runs 14 residues. The CDR3 sequence is CASSRASGSHEQYF. The CDR3, as DNA: TGTGCCAGCAGCAGGGCTAGCGGGAGCCACGAGCAGTACTTC.

Written as DNA, the CDR3 is TGTGCCATCAGTGAGCTGCAAACAGCCCTTATTTCACCCCTCCACTTT. The encoded protein is CAISELQTALISPLHF. The V and J genes are TRBV10-3 and TRBJ1-6, with D uncertain. Between the trimmed V and J ends, which lost 2 bases and 9 bases, there was a span of 17 bases. The CDR3 consists of 16 residues. CDR1 is ENHRY and CDR2 is SYGVKD in the germline V gene.

The chain carries TRBV30 and TRBJ1-6; TRBD1 matches 8 bases. The CDR3 runs 14 residues. From germline, CDR1 is GTSNPN and CDR2 SVGIG (reference sequence). V was pared by 2 bases and J by 8 bases, with 5 bases of the junction left unmatched. CDR3 sequence: CAWSRGQGDSPLHF. CDR3 coding DNA: TGTGCCTGGAGTCGCGGACAGGGAGATTCACCCCTCCACTTT.

The chain uses TRBV6-1 and TRBJ2-3; possible D gene TRBD1, 6 bases. The V gene lost 6 bases and the J gene lost 6 bases, with 13 bases spanning the gap. The CDR3 has 13 amino acids. CDR1 and CDR2 from the germline V gene are MNHNS and SASEGT. CDR3 coding DNA: TGTGCCAGCAGAAGACAGGATGGTGATACGCAGTATTTT. It specifies CASRRQDGDTQYF.

The chain joins TRBV29-1 to TRBJ2-5; 7 nucleotides agree with TRBD1. The V segment lost 3 bases and the J segment 0 bases; nucleotides outside the gene matches: 4. This CDR3 has 14 residues. CDR1 and CDR2 from the germline V gene are SQVTM and ANQGSEA. CDR3 nucleotide sequence: TGCAGCGTTGACCTGGGACAGAACCAAGAGACCCAGTACTTC. It specifies CSVDLGQNQETQYF.

This clone was detected only a few times. The identical CDR3 is also encoded by other nucleotide sequences in the sample. The chain employs TRBV7-9 and TRBJ1-1; D not certain. Germline V gene lookup returns CDR1 SEHNR and CDR2 FQNEAQ (reference sequence). V was cut by 5 bases and J by 1 base, with 5 bases left in between. The CDR3 covers 12 residues. CDR3 nucleotides: TGTGCCAGCAGCCGCGAGAACACTGAAGCTTTCTTT. It translates to CASSRENTEAFF. The full variable domain, its missing parts supplied by reference TRBV7-9 and TRBJ1-1, is DTGVSQNPRHKITKRGQNVTFRCDPISEHNRLYWYRQTLGQGPEFLTYFQNEAQLEKSRLLSDRFSAERPKGSFSTLEIQRTEQGDSAMYLCASSRENTEAFFGQGTRLTVV.

This sequence joins TRBV5-4 and TRBJ2-3, with 9 bases lining up with TRBD2. The CDR3 sequence is 16 residues long. The J segment lost 6 bases and the V segment lost 5 bases, leaving 13 bases of the junction unmatched. CDR1 and CDR2 from the germline V gene are SGHNT and YYREEE (reference sequence). The DNA for the CDR3 is TGTGCCAGCAGAACTTCGGGCGGGAGGGCCCCCGATACGCAGTATTTT. Protein product: CASRTSGGRAPDTQYF. The entire variable domain, with the rest obtained from reference TRBV5-4 and TRBJ2-3, is as follows: ETGVTQSPTHLIKTRGQQVTLRCSSQSGHNTVSWYQQALGQGPQFIFQYYREEENGRGNFPPRFSGLQFPNYSSELNVNALELDDSALYLCASRTSGGRAPDTQYFGPGTRLTVL.

The V call is TRBV5-1, the J call TRBJ1-1; the match to TRBD1 covers 8 bases. The CDR3 spans 14 residues. With V trimmed by 4 bases and J by 7 bases, 9 bases remained unmatched. Germline CDR1 SGHRS, CDR2 YFSETQ. This CDR3 is CASSQDRVSVEAFF. In DNA, the CDR3 is TGCGCCAGCAGCCAGGACAGGGTTTCAGTTGAAGCTTTCTTT.

The chain carries TRBV6-5 and TRBJ1-4; no reliable D call. The CDR3 extends over 14 amino acids. With 8 bases removed from V and 5 bases from J, the gap between germline ends came to 15 bases. The germline V gene encodes CDR1 MNHEY and CDR2 SVGAGI. CDR3 sequence (DNA): TGTGCCAGCGGGAGTGCAGGATGGAATGAAAAACTGTTTTTT. Translation gives CASGSAGWNEKLFF.

The rearrangement joins TRBV18 to TRBJ2-7, with 9 bases matching TRBD1. Germline assignment: CDR1 KGHSH and CDR2 LQKENI. The CDR3 is 16 residues long. Unmatched junction bases numbered 12, after V lost 3 bases and J lost 6 bases. Here the CDR3 reads CASSPSRGQGIGEQYF. CDR3 coding DNA: TGTGCCAGCTCACCCTCGCGGGGACAGGGTATAGGCGAGCAGTACTTC.

CDR3 sequence (DNA): TGTGCCAGCAGCAGAGACAGGGATAATCAGCCCCAGCATTTT. Amino acid sequence: CASSRDRDNQPQHF. The chain is built from TRBV7-9 and TRBJ1-5; 7 bases match TRBD1. Trimming removed 5 bases from V and 4 bases from J; junction bases left unmatched: 5. The germline CDR1 and CDR2 sequences are SEHNR and FQNEAQ (reference sequence). The CDR3 loop spans 14 amino acids.

The chain has TRBV5-1 and TRBJ1-6; 8 bases fit TRBD1. There are 15 residues in the CDR3. The V segment lost 4 bases and the J segment 5 bases; nucleotides outside the gene matches: 5. Germline lookup yields CDR1 SGHRS and CDR2 YFSETQ. Here the CDR3 DNA reads TGCGCCAGCAGCCGCGAGACAGGGGATAATTCACCCCTCCACTTT. It encodes CASSRETGDNSPLHF.